These 10 T cell receptor beta chains share one sample of origin, sequenced in a study of T cells in Graves' hyperthyroidism and ophthalmopathy. The investigators amplified TCR beta CDR3 regions from RNA transcripts. RT-PCR in the first round (using the HTBI primer set) targeted the TCR CDR3. Via MiXCR, TCRdb re-called the multiplex PCR reads, giving one row per CDR3 protein. The sample contains 300,000 to 450,000 distinct CDR3 sequences, just under 25% of which appear only once. The specimen sequenced was blood. The source of these receptors is a man aged 45-65 years with Graves' hyperthyroidism.

This clonotype was seen only once. CDR3 region: CASSPGTTTYEQYF. The CDR3 DNA sequence: TGTGCCAGCTCACCGGGGACAACTACCTACGAGCAGTACTTC. The genes are TRBV18 and TRBJ2-7, with D maybe TRBD1 (6 bases). Trimming took off 3 bases at V and 2 bases at J, with 11 bases between the two ends. CDR3 length: 14 amino acids. The germline V gene has CDR1 KGHSH and CDR2 LQKENI. Full variable domain (rest looked up from reference TRBV18 and TRBJ2-7): NAGVMQNPRHLVRRRGQEARLRCSPMKGHSHVYWYRQLPEEGLKFMVYLQKENIIDESGMPKERFSAEFPKEGPSILRIQQVVRGDSAAYFCASSPGTTTYEQYFGPGTRLTVT.

Details on this clonotype: A much larger clone lies one base from this, so it may be a read error. V and J are TRBV11-3 and TRBJ1-1, with D unresolved. The germline V gene has CDR1 SGHNT and CDR2 YENEEA. This CDR3 comprises 13 residues. CDR3 sequence: CASSAGVNTGAFF. The DNA of the CDR3 is TGTGCCAGCAGCGCTGGGGTAAACACTGGAGCTTTCTTT.

The chain links TRBV19 to TRBJ2-1; 9 positions agree with TRBD1. V lost 4 bases and J lost 7; bases outside the gene matches: 14. Germline assignment: CDR1 LNHDA and CDR2 SQIVND (reference sequence). The length of the CDR3 is 17 residues. In DNA form, the CDR3 reads TGTGCCAGTAGTAAAGATTCGACAGGGGGATCGCGTAATGAGCAGTTCTTC. It specifies CASSKDSTGGSRNEQFF.

This clonotype was seen ten or more times. V and J are TRBV2 and TRBJ2-3, with TRBD2 identical over 14 bases. This CDR3 contains 21 residues. Germline assignment: CDR1 SNHLY and CDR2 FYNNEI. With 0 bases clipped from V and 1 base from J, the junction kept 12 bases outside the gene matches. As DNA, the CDR3 is TGTGCCAGCAGTGAAGCGGCACCGGGACTAGCGGGAGTTCGACGCACAGATACGCAGTATTTT. This translates into CASSEAAPGLAGVRRTDTQYF.

This clonotype was detected only a few times. V gene TRBV2 combines with J gene TRBJ2-7, with D unclear. The V gene's germline CDR1 is SNHLY and CDR2 FYNNEI. Trimming cost V 6 bases and J 7 bases, with 10 bases left between them. The length of the CDR3 is 11 residues. The CDR3 protein is CASSKLVEQYF. The CDR3 DNA is TGTGCCAGCAGCAAATTAGTTGAGCAGTACTTC.

This clonotype was seen a few times. V and J are TRBV20-1 and TRBJ1-1; TRBD1 is a possible D gene (5 bases). CDR3 size: 15 residues. The V end was cut by 5 bases, the J end by 2 bases, with 18 bases between. In germline, CDR1 is DFQATT, CDR2 SNEGSKA (reference sequence). The chain's CDR3 is CSAADSATVNTEAFF. CDR3 coding DNA: TGCAGTGCTGCGGATTCGGCGACAGTCAACACTGAAGCTTTCTTT.

In this sample, this clonotype turned up a few times. The chain uses TRBV3-1 and TRBJ2-1; 13 nucleotides align to TRBD2. Per the germline V gene, CDR1 is LGHDT and CDR2 is YNNKEL (reference sequence). The CDR3 runs to 18 residues. The V and J ends lost 2 bases and 4 bases, in that order; junction bases with no gene match: 8. The CDR3 here is CASSQRLAGGLNYNEQFF. CDR3 in DNA: TGTGCCAGCAGCCAAAGACTAGCGGGAGGCCTTAATTACAATGAGCAGTTCTTC.

This clonotype was counted only a few times. The chain has TRBV6-1 and TRBJ1-2, with 7 bases aligning to TRBD1. Germline trimming cut 7 bases from V and 4 bases from J; bases unmatched to any gene: 6. The V gene's germline CDR1 is MNHNS and CDR2 SASEGT. The CDR3 sequence is 13 residues long. The CDR3 is CASMRQGGYGYTF. Here the CDR3 DNA reads TGTGCCAGCATGAGACAGGGTGGCTATGGCTACACCTTC.

This sequence joins TRBV10-3 and TRBJ2-7; the D gene is possibly TRBD1 (6 bases). V dropped 2 bases and J dropped 0 bases, with 8 bases sitting between them. CDR3 length: 14 amino acids. The germline V gene has CDR1 ENHRY and CDR2 SYGVKD. CDR3 coding DNA: TGTGCCATCAGTGAGGGGGGCAGCTCCTACGAGCAGTACTTC. This translates into CAISEGGSSYEQYF.

This chain uses TRBV7-9 with TRBJ1-1, with D possibly being TRBD1 (5 bases). Per germline, CDR1 SEHNR and CDR2 FQNEAQ (reference sequence). Trimming left V 2 bases short and J 1 base short, with 11 bases between. This CDR3 contains 15 residues. CDR3 bases: TGTGCCAGCAGCTTATCGAGACAGAAGAACACTGAAGCTTTCTTT. Protein product: CASSLSRQKNTEAFF.